This passage covers 15 T cell receptor beta chains from one sample sequenced in a study of blood T cell repertoires in COVID-19. The method was immunoSEQ multiplex PCR; TCRdb's version includes in-frame clones alone and lacks a portion of them. Among approximately 170,000 clones listed, about 83% were seen once. The sequenced sample consisted of peripheral blood. These receptor sequences come from a man aged 35 to 55 who had recovered from COVID-19.

This clone was detected a few times. This chain links TRBV7-2 with TRBJ2-7; 11 nucleotides agree with TRBD2. This CDR3 spans 14 amino acids. V was pared by 6 bases and J by 1 base, with 2 bases of the junction left unmatched. The V gene's germline CDR1 is SGHTA and CDR2 FQGNSA. CDR3 sequence (DNA): TGTGCCAGCAGTACTAGCGGGGGTTCCTACGAGCAGTACTTC. This encodes CASSTSGGSYEQYF.

The genes are TRBV6-2 or TRBV6-3 and TRBJ2-7, with 7 bases matching TRBD2. CDR1 MNHEY and CDR2 SVGEGT come from the germline V gene. There are 12 residues in the CDR3. V gave up 2 bases and J gave up 6 bases; unmatched junction bases: 1. The CDR3 sequence: CASSYGGSEQYF. As DNA, the CDR3 is TGTGCCAGCAGTTACGGCGGGAGCGAGCAGTACTTC.

The rearrangement uses TRBV5-1 and TRBJ2-5; D perhaps matches TRBD2 (5 bases). This CDR3 region has 14 residues. V lost 6 bases to trimming and J lost 2 bases, with 14 bases between them. The V gene's germline CDR1 is SGHRS and CDR2 YFSETQ. The CDR3 spells CASKIRPGQETQYF. Here the CDR3 DNA reads TGCGCCAGCAAGATACGTCCGGGACAAGAGACCCAGTACTTC.

The CDR3 loop is CASSLLVVSDNEQFF. In DNA, the CDR3 is TGTGCCAGCAGCTTACTGGTTGTTAGCGACAATGAGCAGTTCTTC. The gene calls are TRBV7-2 and TRBJ2-1; possible D gene TRBD2, 5 bases. V was pared by 2 bases and J by 5 bases, with 13 bases between. The CDR3 consists of 15 residues. Germline assignment: CDR1 SGHTA and CDR2 FQGNSA. The variable domain in full, with the rest retrieved from reference TRBV7-2 and TRBJ2-1, is GAGVSQSPSNKVTEKGKDVELRCDPISGHTALYWYRQSLGQGLEFLIYFQGNSAPDKSGLPSDRFSAERTGGSVSTLTIQRTQQEDSAVYLCASSLLVVSDNEQFFGPGTRLTVL.

The genes are TRBV28 and TRBJ2-6, with 7 nucleotides matching TRBD1. Trimming removed 7 bases from V and 1 base from J; junction bases left unmatched: 4. This CDR3 spans 15 amino acids. Germline V lookup: CDR1 MDHEN, CDR2 SYDVKM. The CDR3 DNA is TGTGCCAGCACGGGACAGTCTTCTGGGGCCAACGTCCTGACTTTC. It yields the protein CASTGQSSGANVLTF.

The chain recombines TRBV5-8 with TRBJ2-6; TRBD1 matches at 9 bases. The CDR3 is 18 residues long. The germline V gene has CDR1 SGHTS and CDR2 YDEGEE. V was pared by 4 bases and J by 0 bases, with 8 bases of the junction left unmatched. This CDR3 is CASSHQGQGASGANVLTF. Written as DNA, the CDR3 is TGTGCCAGCAGCCATCAGGGACAGGGTGCCTCTGGGGCCAACGTCCTGACTTTC.

This chain joins TRBV5-1 and TRBJ1-5, with a tentative D call TRBD1 (6 bases). The CDR3 loop spans 15 amino acids. CDR1 SGHRS and CDR2 YFSETQ come from the germline V gene. V was pared by 2 bases and J by 6 bases, with 15 bases between. The CDR3: CASSFDGQGLQPQHF. Written as DNA, the CDR3 is TGCGCCAGCAGCTTCGACGGGCAGGGGCTTCAGCCCCAGCATTTT.

The rearrangement joins TRBV11-2 to TRBJ2-5; 9 bases are shared with TRBD1. The J segment lost 3 bases and the V segment lost 5 bases, leaving 7 bases of the junction unmatched. Germline V gene sequence: CDR1 SGHAT, CDR2 FQNNGV. This CDR3 spans 15 amino acids. Here the CDR3 DNA reads TGTGCCAGCAGCCCCAGTGGACAGGGGAAAGAGACCCAGTACTTC. Its protein is CASSPSGQGKETQYF.

The V gene is TRBV7-2, the J gene TRBJ1-6, with TRBD1 matching 10 bases. The V gene's germline CDR1 is SGHTA and CDR2 FQGNSA. The CDR3 covers 15 residues. J lost 10 bases, V lost 8 bases, and 11 bases had no gene match. In DNA, the CDR3 is TGTGCCAGCTGTACTTCCGGGACAGGGGTCTCACCCCTCCACTTT. Translated: CASCTSGTGVSPLHF.

The chain is built from TRBV7-8 and TRBJ1-4; unclear D gene. Trimming left V 5 bases short and J 10 bases short, with 20 bases between. Germline CDR1 is SGHVS and CDR2 is FQNEAQ. The CDR3 is 15 residues long. CDR3 in DNA: TGTGCCAGCAGCCGCTCCGTTTCTCAGGCCGGAAAACTGTTTTTT. Translating it yields CASSRSVSQAGKLFF.

The V call is TRBV29-1, the J call TRBJ2-1, with a weak D call TRBD2 (6 bases). CDR3 length equals 16 residues. The ends were cut back, 2 bases at V and 0 bases at J, with 14 bases in the middle. CDR1 is SQVTM, CDR2 ANQGSEA, per germline. CDR3 residues: CSVERLGGTSYNEQFF. Here the CDR3 DNA reads TGCAGCGTTGAAAGGTTGGGCGGGACCTCCTACAATGAGCAGTTCTTC.

The V gene is TRBV19, the J gene TRBJ1-5, with 10 bases lining up with TRBD1. The CDR3 length is 15 residues. Germline assignment: CDR1 LNHDA and CDR2 SQIVND (reference sequence). The J segment lost 6 bases and the V segment lost 3 bases, leaving 5 bases of the junction unmatched. CDR3 DNA sequence: TGTGCCAGTAGTATTGGGACAGGGGCGGTTCAGCCCCAGCATTTT. This encodes CASSIGTGAVQPQHF. Combining the CDR3 with reference TRBV19 and TRBJ1-5 gives the whole variable domain DGGITQSPKYLFRKEGQNVTLSCEQNLNHDAMYWYRQDPGQGLRLIYYSQIVNDFQKGDIAEGYSVSREKKESFPLTVTSAQKNPTAFYLCASSIGTGAVQPQHFGDGTRLSIL.

This clone has more than one count but fewer than ten. The rearrangement uses TRBV5-4 and TRBJ1-3; D not certain. Looked up from germline, CDR1 is SGHNT and CDR2 is YYREEE (reference sequence). CDR3 size: 14 residues. Trimming took off 4 bases at V and 4 bases at J, with 12 bases between the two ends. The chain's CDR3 is CASSPDNQGNTIYF. As DNA, the CDR3 is TGTGCCAGCAGCCCCGACAATCAGGGAAACACCATATATTTT.

The rearrangement uses TRBV5-5 and TRBJ2-3; a possible D gene is TRBD1 (6 bases). Trimming took off 6 bases at V and 4 bases at J, with 12 bases between the two ends. CDR3 length: 13 amino acids. Germline lookup yields CDR1 SGHKS and CDR2 YYEKEE (reference sequence). CDR3 in DNA: TGTGCCAGCATAAGGGGGAGCGCAGATACGCAGTATTTT. Translating gives CASIRGSADTQYF. Supplemented by reference TRBV5-5 and TRBJ2-3, the full variable domain reads DAGVTQSPTHLIKTRGQQVTLRCSPISGHKSVSWYQQVLGQGPQFIFQYYEKEERGRGNFPDRFSARQFPNYSSELNVNALLLGDSALYLCASIRGSADTQYFGPGTRLTVL.

The CDR3 here is CATSDFSFRASGITDTQYF. The CDR3 DNA follows: TGTGCCACCAGTGATTTCTCTTTCCGGGCTAGCGGGATCACAGATACGCAGTATTTT. V usage is TRBV24-1 and J usage is TRBJ2-3; 9 nucleotides match TRBD2. The CDR3 has 19 amino acids. Germline lookup yields CDR1 KGHDR and CDR2 SFDVKD. V shed 1 base, J shed 2 bases, and the junction held 12 bases outside the gene matches.